The source of this TCR beta chain is a study of PD-L1 blockade in urothelial cancer. Whole-study context: The patients first took atezolizumab in about 2014, receiving 1,200 mg intravenously every 3 weeks.

Here immunoSEQ multiplex PCR was the method, and the copy in TCRdb shows in-frame clones only, minus some. This repertoire shows approximately 46,000 clones, around 84% found once; its top ten account for roughly 2.8%. Samples were collected from each patient before treatment and during treatment. Each patient gave between 1 and 8 of them in total. Specimen: PBMCs, collected around atezolizumab (anti-PD-L1) treatment. This receptor was identified in a man in his 70s with urothelial cancer.

In DNA form, the CDR3 reads TGCGCCAGCAGTCAATCGCGGAGACCTAGAAGTGAAGCTTTCTTT. Amino acid sequence: CASSQSRRPRSEAFF. The chain links TRBV23-1 to TRBJ1-1; D remains unclear. TRBV23-1 is identified as an open reading frame with a role that is uncertain. V lost 0 bases to trimming and J lost 7 bases, with 15 bases between them. This CDR3 spans 15 amino acids.